In this sample, the clone carrying this T cell receptor (beta chain) turned up many times. This CDR3 is 12 amino acids long. The ends were cut back, 5 bases at V and 2 bases at J, with 7 bases in the middle. TCRbeta library preparation incorporated unique molecular identifiers. Each CDR3 protein gets one entry after TCRdb re-called the PCR reads with MiXCR. Counted here are some 490,000 distinct CDR3 sequences, under 15% occurring once; the ten biggest clones make up around 6%. This specimen belongs to a study of T-cell reconstitution after alpha-beta-depleted transplantation in children. The sequencing here drew on PBMCs from the stem cell graft donor, taken from the stem cell graft. The TCR comes from a human donor who donated a stem cell graft to a child with combined immunodeficiency. The chain joins TRBV12-3 or TRBV12-4 to TRBJ2-7; weak D call: TRBD2 (5 bases). The DNA of the CDR3 is TGTGCCAGCAGTACCGGGACCTACGAGCAGTACTTC. Translated, it gives CASSTGTYEQYF.